Only a few counts were recorded for the clone carrying this T cell receptor beta chain. Its antigen is still unknown. This sample was taken from a study of response to subunit inactivated influenza vaccine. Whole-study results and caveats: T cells newly recruited by each seasonal influenza vaccination are few, the authors suggested.

CDR1 and CDR2 (germline): DFQATT, SNEGSKA (reference sequence). The CDR3 length is 11 residues. V lost 5 bases and J 3 bases, leaving 8 bases between the germline ends. TCRdb ran MiXCR on the RT-PCR reads and lists one entry per CDR3 protein. Found here are 800,000 to 1,000,000 distinct CDR3 sequences, 21% of them singletons; the top ten hold 10% to 13%. The receptor was derived from a man in his fifties or sixties who received an inactivated influenza vaccine. The rearrangement uses TRBV20-1 and TRBJ2-7; maybe TRBD1 (6 bases). Material: PBMCs from blood, obtained roughly 5 days after vaccination. The CDR3 bases are TGCAGTGCTCGACAGGTCTACGAGCAGTACTTC. It yields the protein CSARQVYEQYF.